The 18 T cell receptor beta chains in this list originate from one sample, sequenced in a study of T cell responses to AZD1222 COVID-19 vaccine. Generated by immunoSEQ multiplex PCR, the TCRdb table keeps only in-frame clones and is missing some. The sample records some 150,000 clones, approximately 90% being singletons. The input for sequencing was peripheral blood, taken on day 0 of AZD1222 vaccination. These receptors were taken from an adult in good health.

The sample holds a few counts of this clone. CDR3 residues: CSVCQREIDEQYF. CDR3 in DNA: TGCAGCGTCTGCCAGCGGGAGATCGACGAGCAGTACTTC. J is TRBJ2-7 and V is TRBV29-1, with 8 bases lining up with TRBD2. This CDR3 contains 13 residues. Trimming at V came to 6 bases and at J to 5 bases, leaving 9 bases not matched to a gene. Germline-derived CDR1 and CDR2 are SQVTM and ANQGSEA.

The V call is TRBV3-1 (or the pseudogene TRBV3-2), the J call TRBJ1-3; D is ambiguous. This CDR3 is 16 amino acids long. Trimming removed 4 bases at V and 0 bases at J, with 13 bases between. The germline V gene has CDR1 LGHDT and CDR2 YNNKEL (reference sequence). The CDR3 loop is CASSPSRRSSGNTIYF. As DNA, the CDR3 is TGTGCCAGCAGCCCAAGCCGCCGGAGCTCTGGAAACACCATATATTTT.

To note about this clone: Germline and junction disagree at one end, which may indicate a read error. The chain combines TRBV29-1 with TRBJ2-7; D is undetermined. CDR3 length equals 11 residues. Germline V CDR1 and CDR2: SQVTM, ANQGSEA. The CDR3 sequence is CSVEVSYEQYF. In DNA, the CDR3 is TGCAGCGTAGAAGTTTCCTACGAGCAGTACTTC.

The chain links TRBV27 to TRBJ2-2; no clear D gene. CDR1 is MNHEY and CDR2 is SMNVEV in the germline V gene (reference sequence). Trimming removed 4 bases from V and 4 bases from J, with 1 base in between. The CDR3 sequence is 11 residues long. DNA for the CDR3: TGTGCCAGCAGTTCCACCGGGGAGCTGTTTTTT. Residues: CASSSTGELFF.

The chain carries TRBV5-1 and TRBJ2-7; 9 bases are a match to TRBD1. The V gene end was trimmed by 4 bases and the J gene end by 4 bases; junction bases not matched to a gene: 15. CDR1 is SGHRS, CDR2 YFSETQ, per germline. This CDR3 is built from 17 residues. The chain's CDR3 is CASSRNRGTGMVYEQYF. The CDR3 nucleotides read TGCGCCAGCAGCAGAAACCGCGGGACAGGGATGGTGTACGAGCAGTACTTC.

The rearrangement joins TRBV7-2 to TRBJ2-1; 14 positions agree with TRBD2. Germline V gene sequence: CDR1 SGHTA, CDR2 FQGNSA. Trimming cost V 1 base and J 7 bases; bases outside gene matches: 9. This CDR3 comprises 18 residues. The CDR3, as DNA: TGTGCCAGCAGCTTAGAAGGGACTAGCGGGAGATTTTATAATGAGCAGTTCTTC. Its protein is CASSLEGTSGRFYNEQFF. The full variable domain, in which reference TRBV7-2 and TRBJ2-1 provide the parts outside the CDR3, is GAGVSQSPSNKVTEKGKDVELRCDPISGHTALYWYRQSLGQGLEFLIYFQGNSAPDKSGLPSDRFSAERTGGSVSTLTIQRTQQEDSAVYLCASSLEGTSGRFYNEQFFGPGTRLTVL.

The CDR3 sequence is CASRGKGPTVSGRGTDTQYF. As DNA, the CDR3 is TGTGCAAGTCGCGGTAAGGGCCCGACTGTCAGCGGGAGGGGCACAGATACGCAGTATTTT. This sequence joins TRBV12-2 and TRBJ2-3; whether TRBD2, the table's D call, matches the DNA was not checked. TRBV12-2 is a recognized pseudogene. This CDR3 comprises 20 residues.

CDR3 DNA: TGTGCCAGCAGCCATTGGGCTGGACAGACCACTGAAGCTTTCTTT. Amino acid sequence: CASSHWAGQTTEAFF. The chain couples TRBV3-1 (or the pseudogene TRBV3-2) to TRBJ1-1, with D possibly TRBD1 on 6 matching bases. The V end was cut by 3 bases, the J end by 4 bases, with 15 bases between. The CDR3 is 15 residues long. Looked up from germline, CDR1 is LGHDT and CDR2 is YNNKEL (reference sequence).

The CDR3 is CASSLLGREYGQPQHF. CDR3 bases: TGTGCCAGCAGTTTATTGGGCAGGGAGTACGGTCAGCCCCAGCATTTT. The V call is TRBV27, the J call TRBJ1-5, with D possibly TRBD1 on 5 matching bases. This CDR3 spans 16 amino acids. The germline V and J ends were trimmed by 1 base and 6 bases, with 16 bases remaining between them. Germline CDR1 MNHEY, CDR2 SMNVEV (reference sequence).

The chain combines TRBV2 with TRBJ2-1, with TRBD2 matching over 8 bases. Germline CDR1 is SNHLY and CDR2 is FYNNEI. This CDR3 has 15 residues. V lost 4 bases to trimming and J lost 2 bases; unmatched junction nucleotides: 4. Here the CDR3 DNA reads TGTGCCAGCAGTGCCGGGAGGGCCGCCTACAATGAGCAGTTCTTC. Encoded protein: CASSAGRAAYNEQFF.

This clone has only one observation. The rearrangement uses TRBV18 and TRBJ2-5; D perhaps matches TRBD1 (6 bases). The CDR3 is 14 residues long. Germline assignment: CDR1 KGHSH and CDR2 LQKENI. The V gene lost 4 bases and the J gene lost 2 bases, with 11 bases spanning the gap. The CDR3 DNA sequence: TGTGCCAGCTCACTTAAAACAGGGCAAGAGACCCAGTACTTC. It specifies CASSLKTGQETQYF.

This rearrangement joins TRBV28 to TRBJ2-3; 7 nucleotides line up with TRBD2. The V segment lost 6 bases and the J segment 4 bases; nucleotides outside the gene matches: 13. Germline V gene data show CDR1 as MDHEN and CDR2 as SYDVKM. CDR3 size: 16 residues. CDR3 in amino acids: CASRSAEAGWADTQYF. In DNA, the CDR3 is TGTGCCAGCAGGTCTGCCGAAGCGGGATGGGCAGATACGCAGTATTTT.

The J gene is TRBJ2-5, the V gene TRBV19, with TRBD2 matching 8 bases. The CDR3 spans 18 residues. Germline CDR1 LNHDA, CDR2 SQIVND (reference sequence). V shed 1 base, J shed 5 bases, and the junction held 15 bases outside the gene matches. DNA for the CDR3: TGTGCCAGTAGTATAGGAGGACTAGCCCTCGGGGGGGGCGAGACCCAGTACTTC. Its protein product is CASSIGGLALGGGETQYF.

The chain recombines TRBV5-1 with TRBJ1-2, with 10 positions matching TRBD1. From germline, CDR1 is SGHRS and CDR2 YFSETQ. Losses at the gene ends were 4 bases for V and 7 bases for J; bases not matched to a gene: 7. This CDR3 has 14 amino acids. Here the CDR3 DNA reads TGCGCCAGCAGCACGGGACAGGGGATAGGTGGCTACACCTTC. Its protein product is CASSTGQGIGGYTF. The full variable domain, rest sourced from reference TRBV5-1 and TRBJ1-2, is KAGVTQTPRYLIKTRGQQVTLSCSPISGHRSVSWYQQTPGQGLQFLFEYFSETQRNKGNFPGRFSGRQFSNSRSEMNVSTLELGDSALYLCASSTGQGIGGYTFGSGTRLTVV.

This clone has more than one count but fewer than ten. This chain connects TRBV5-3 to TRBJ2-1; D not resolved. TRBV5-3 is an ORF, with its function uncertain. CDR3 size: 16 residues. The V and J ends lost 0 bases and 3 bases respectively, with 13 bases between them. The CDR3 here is CARSLGDGDYYNEQFF. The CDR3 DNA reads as TGTGCCAGAAGCTTGGGAGACGGAGATTACTACAATGAGCAGTTCTTC.

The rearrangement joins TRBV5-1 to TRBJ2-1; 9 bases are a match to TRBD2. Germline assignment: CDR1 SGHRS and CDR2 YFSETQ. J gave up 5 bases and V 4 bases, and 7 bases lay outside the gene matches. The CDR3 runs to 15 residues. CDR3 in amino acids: CASSPGLAYDNEQFF. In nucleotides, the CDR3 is TGCGCCAGCAGCCCGGGACTAGCTTATGACAATGAGCAGTTCTTC. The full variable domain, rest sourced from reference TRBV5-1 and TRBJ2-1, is KAGVTQTPRYLIKTRGQQVTLSCSPISGHRSVSWYQQTPGQGLQFLFEYFSETQRNKGNFPGRFSGRQFSNSRSEMNVSTLELGDSALYLCASSPGLAYDNEQFFGPGTRLTVL.

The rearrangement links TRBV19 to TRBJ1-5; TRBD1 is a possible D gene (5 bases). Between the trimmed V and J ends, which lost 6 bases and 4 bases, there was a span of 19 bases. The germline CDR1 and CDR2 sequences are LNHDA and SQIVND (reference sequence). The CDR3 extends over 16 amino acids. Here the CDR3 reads CASRGRGIPGNQPQHF. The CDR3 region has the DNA TGTGCCAGTAGGGGCCGGGGGATCCCCGGGAATCAGCCCCAGCATTTT.

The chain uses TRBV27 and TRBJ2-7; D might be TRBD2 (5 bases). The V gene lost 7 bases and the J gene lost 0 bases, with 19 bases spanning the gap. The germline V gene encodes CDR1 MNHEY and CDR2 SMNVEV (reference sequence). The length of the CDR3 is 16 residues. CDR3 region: CASTLRSSSPSYEQYF. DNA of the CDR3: TGTGCCAGCACCCTCCGGTCCTCTAGCCCCTCCTACGAGCAGTACTTC.